This note documents a single TCR beta chain sequence. Authors' analysis steps: Amplification with reference gene primers provided the estimates of nucleated cell counts. Using immunoSEQ multiplex PCR, the repertoire was profiled, and TCRdb retains in-frame clones only, with some absent. V, J and clone size were drawn from that table, and D and trimming were deduced from the DNA. The sample has 25,000 to 30,000 clones; 85% to 95% are singletons. The sample belongs to a study of blood T cell repertoires in COVID-19. Study-level background: COVID-19 samples from acute and convalescent phases originated in the United States, Italy and Spain. From T cells, B-cell-depleted T cells, or PBMCs came the material, which was cDNA or gDNA.

Germline V gene data show CDR1 as SGDLS and CDR2 as YYNGEE. The CDR3 has 13 residues. Trimming took 2 bases from V and 4 from J, leaving 9 bases between them. This sequence joins TRBV9 and TRBJ2-5; possibly TRBD1 for D (5 bases). The sequencing sample was made of peripheral blood. The TCR sequence derives from a human donor with active COVID-19. The donor label of this sample is uncertain. DNA of the CDR3: TGTGCCAGCAGCGTTACAGGAGTAGAGACCCAGTACTTC. As protein: CASSVTGVETQYF.